This T cell receptor (beta chain) derives from a study of CD8 T cells in Susac syndrome. Remarks on this clonotype: Its antigen is currently unknown.

RNA totalling about 0.5 to 1 ug underwent reverse transcription with random hexamers. Across 54 Vbeta and 13 Jbeta, TCR beta CDR3 was amplified with immunoSEQ multiplex PCR. TCRdb re-analysed the immunoSEQ multiplex PCR reads in MiXCR, keeping a single row per CDR3 protein. The data hold around 77,000 distinct CDR3 sequences, with 96% observed a single time. Deletions cut 3 bases from V and 5 bases from J, with 7 bases between. The CDR3 covers 13 residues. Germline V gene data show CDR1 as MNHEY and CDR2 as SVGAGI. Treatment-naive patients with stable or active relapsing-remitting disease served as multiple sclerosis controls. Study-level results: By the study's own acknowledgment, its TCR sequencing and HLA analysis included relatively few individuals.

V gene TRBV6-5 combines with J gene TRBJ2-2, with D unclear. The TCR sequence derives from a human donor with multiple sclerosis. The sample was CD4+ T cells from PBMCs. CDR3 amino acids: CASSYGSTGELFF. As DNA, the CDR3 is TGTGCCAGCAGTTATGGTAGTACCGGGGAGCTGTTTTTT.